This record covers a single T cell receptor (beta chain). Its target is unknown. Germline V gene data show CDR1 as SGHTA and CDR2 as FQGNSA. V lost 5 bases, J lost 1 base, and 14 bases lay in between. The CDR3 is 16 residues long. These data originate in a study of shared clonotypes between healthy human individuals. General observations from the study: There were few donors, and this limited the genetic and exposure-history diversity represented.

The donors, healthy adults who were HIV-negative, had experienced no recent acute infections or vaccinations. Once extracted for a subset, genomic DNA was divided evenly among several immunoSEQ plates. The assay was immunoSEQ multiplex PCR, and TCRdb's table has in-frame clones only and misses some. Among about 470,000 clones, 75% to 85% were seen once, and the ten largest hold less than 15%. Sequencing was done on a sample of PBMCs. The receptor was isolated from a woman between 35 and 50 years old in good health. Some clones in this sample may be carry-over from other donors' samples. The rearrangement uses TRBV7-2 and TRBJ2-2, with D perhaps TRBD1 or TRBD2 (6 bases each). CDR3: CASSPHGGGNTGELFF. CDR3 in DNA: TGTGCCAGCAGCCCACACGGAGGGGGGAACACCGGGGAGCTGTTTTTT.